This is a list of T cell receptor beta chains from one sample in a study of cytomegalovirus exposure and HLA in healthy donors. TCRdb's copy holds only in-frame clones and misses some; the assay was immunoSEQ multiplex PCR. The repertoire holds roughly 110,000 clones, with approximately 85% as singletons. Material for sequencing was PBMCs. These receptor sequences come from a man aged 50-59 years in good health and CMV-seronegative. Both conserved end residues are part of each CDR3. D genes are given only for firm matches. Only some rows state a clone size, as once, few, many or a class for expanded clones.

TRBV11-2,TRBD2,TRBJ2-1,few,TGTGCCAGCAGCTTAATGCTAGCGGGGGACAATGAGCAGTTCTTC,CASSLMLAGDNEQFF
TRBV6-5,NA,TRBJ2-6,NA,TGTGCCAGCAGTTACCAACAGGGCTCTGGGGCCAACGTCCTGACTTTC,CASSYQQGSGANVLTF
TRBV29-1,TRBD2,TRBJ2-7,NA,TGCAGCATTAGTAGCGGGGGATTTTACTACGAGCAGTACTTC,CSISSGGFYYEQYF
TRBV7-3,NA,TRBJ2-7,NA,TGTGCCAGCAGCTTAAATTCCGGTTACGAGCAGTACTTC,CASSLNSGYEQYF
TRBV5-4,TRBD1,TRBJ1-5,few,TGTGCCAGCAGCTCGGGACAGGGAAATCAGCCCCAGCATTTT,CASSSGQGNQPQHF
TRBV14,NA,TRBJ2-3,NA,TGTGCCAGCAGCCCCCAAGGAGGGGCAGATACGCAGTATTTT,CASSPQGGADTQYF
TRBV11-2,NA,TRBJ1-1,NA,TGTGCCAGCAGCTTTTCCAGGGATACTGAAGCTTTCTTT,CASSFSRDTEAFF
TRBV5-6,NA,TRBJ2-7,few,TGTGCCAGCAGCTTCCTAGGCGGGCGTAAATCCTACGAGCAGTACTTC,CASSFLGGRKSYEQYF
TRBV6-5,NA,TRBJ2-1,NA,TGTGCCAGCACTCGGGGTTTGGCCCCCTACAATGAGCAGTTCTTC,CASTRGLAPYNEQFF
TRBV5-1,NA,TRBJ2-2,NA,TGCGCCAGCAGCTTGGCCCCAGCCGGGGAGCTGTTTTTT,CASSLAPAGELFF
TRBV21-1,NA,TRBJ2-4,NA,TGTGCCAGCAGCAAAGGAAGCGGGGGCCAAAACATTCAGTACTTC,CASSKGSGGQNIQYF
TRBV6-6,TRBD1,TRBJ2-7,NA,TGTGCCAGCAGTTTGGCAGGGGGTGCGTACGAGCAGTACTTC,CASSLAGGAYEQYF
TRBV6-6,TRBD2,TRBJ2-1,few,TGTGCCAGCAGTCCCCGGGGTAGCGGGGACCCCAATGAGCAGTTCTTC,CASSPRGSGDPNEQFF
TRBV5-4,NA,TRBJ1-6,once,TGTGCCAGCAGCTTGGCGTCAGGAATTGTCCCCCTCCACTTT,CASSLASGIVPLHF
TRBV7-8,NA,TRBJ1-4,NA,TGTGCCAGCAGCACTTTTGTACCGGGGGAAAAACTGTTTTTT,CASSTFVPGEKLFF
TRBV5-1,NA,TRBJ2-7,NA,TGCGCCAGCAGCTTAGGGCCAGGGGATCAGTACGAGCAGTACTTC,CASSLGPGDQYEQYF
TRBV6-5,NA,TRBJ1-2,NA,TGTGCCAGTACATCGGACACGGGCTATGGCTACACCTTC,CASTSDTGYGYTF
TRBV5-8,TRBD1,TRBJ1-2,NA,TGTGCCAGCAGCTCCGGACAGGAGGCCATCTATGGCTACACCTTC,CASSSGQEAIYGYTF
TRBV10-1,TRBD2,TRBJ2-1,NA,TGCGCCAGCAGTGAGAGGCTAGCGGGGCCTAATGAGCAGTTCTTC,CASSERLAGPNEQFF
TRBV19,NA,TRBJ1-5,NA,TGTGCCAGTACCCAGGGAGGTCAGCCCCAGCATTTT,CASTQGGQPQHF
TRBV4-2,NA,TRBJ1-5,NA,TGTGCCAGCAGCCAAGATCTTAGAAGCAATCAGCCCCAGCATTTT,CASSQDLRSNQPQHF
TRBV14,TRBD1,TRBJ2-5,NA,TGTGCCAGCTCGAGCTTGAGGGGGCTATGGGAGACCCAGTACTTC,CASSSLRGLWETQYF
TRBV29-1,NA,TRBJ1-4,NA,TGCAGCGCTATTAATGAAAAACTGTTTTTT,CSAINEKLFF
TRBV5-8,NA,TRBJ2-3,NA,TGTGCCAGCAGCGGGGACACTGCTAGCACAGATACGCAGTATTTT,CASSGDTASTDTQYF
TRBV19,TRBD1,TRBJ1-2,NA,TGTGCCAGTAACCCGACAGGGTCAGGCTATGGCTACACCTTC,CASNPTGSGYGYTF
TRBV6-1,TRBD2,TRBJ2-2,once,TGTGCCAGCGCCCCGGTGCGGGGGGGCACCGGGGAGCTGTTTTTT,CASAPVRGGTGELFF
TRBV16,NA,TRBJ1-2,NA,TGTGCCAGCGGGGAGCGCGGTGGCTACACCTTC,CASGERGGYTF
TRBV19,NA,TRBJ2-1,NA,TGTGCCAGTAGAGAAGGACAGAGAAAATACAATGAGCAGTTCTTC,CASREGQRKYNEQFF
TRBV6-1,NA,TRBJ2-3,NA,TGTGCCAGCAGTCAAGGGGCCCGCACAGATACGCAGTATTTT,CASSQGARTDTQYF
TRBV27,NA,TRBJ1-5,NA,TGTGCCAGCAGTTCTCGGTCGGTTAGTCAGCCCCAGCATTTT,CASSSRSVSQPQHF
TRBV6-5,TRBD2,TRBJ2-7,NA,TGTGCCAGCGAACTAGCGGGGGACTCCTACGAGCAGTACTTC,CASELAGDSYEQYF
TRBV5-1,NA,TRBJ2-1,NA,TGCGCCAGCAGCTTGGCCGGGCAGGGGACGTCCTACAATGAGCAGTTCTTC,CASSLAGQGTSYNEQFF
TRBV19,NA,TRBJ1-5,NA,TGTGCCAGTAGTATCCAGGGCGATCAGCCCCAGCATTTT,CASSIQGDQPQHF
TRBV5-6,NA,TRBJ1-2,NA,TGTGCCAGCACCCCAGGGCTGTACTATGGCTACACCTTC,CASTPGLYYGYTF
TRBV7-9,NA,TRBJ2-7,NA,TGTGCCAGCAGCTTGCACTCCTACGAGCAGTACTTC,CASSLHSYEQYF
TRBV5-1,TRBD2,TRBJ2-7,NA,TGCGCCAGCAGCTTGGCGGCGGGGGGGTTCAGGAAGGAGCAGTACTTC,CASSLAAGGFRKEQYF
TRBV6-6,NA,TRBJ2-2,NA,TGTGCCAGCAGTCGGATCACAGGGATAGGGACCGGGGAGCTGTTTTTT,CASSRITGIGTGELFF
TRBV5-1,NA,TRBJ2-3,NA,TGCGCCAGCAGCTTGGGACAGGTGAACACAGATACGCAGTATTTT,CASSLGQVNTDTQYF
TRBV19,NA,TRBJ1-1,NA,TGTGCCAGTAGTATAGGGACAGACAACACTGAAGCTTTCTTT,CASSIGTDNTEAFF
TRBV9,NA,TRBJ2-7,NA,TGTGCCAGCAGCGCCCGGACAGAGAACTACGAGCAGTACTTC,CASSARTENYEQYF
TRBV5-1,TRBD2,TRBJ2-1,NA,TGCGCCAGCAGCTTCGGGGGGGTAAGCGATGAGCAGTTCTTC,CASSFGGVSDEQFF
TRBV11-2,NA,TRBJ1-2,few,TGTGCCAGCAGCAACCTCCGAACCACGGACTATGGCTACACCTTC,CASSNLRTTDYGYTF
TRBV6-1,NA,TRBJ2-7,NA,TGTGCCAGCAGTAATCTACAGGGACCGGCTTTCGAGCAGTACTTC,CASSNLQGPAFEQYF
TRBV28,NA,TRBJ2-7,NA,TGTGCCACCACCAACAGGGTCTACGAGCAGTACTTC,CATTNRVYEQYF
TRBV5-1,TRBD1,TRBJ2-5,NA,TGCGCCAGCAGCTTGGGACAGGGGATTGTAGAGACCCAGTACTTC,CASSLGQGIVETQYF
TRBV5-1,TRBD1,TRBJ2-7,NA,TGCGCCAGCAGCCCGGGGACAGGCTTCTCCTACGAGCAGTACTTC,CASSPGTGFSYEQYF
TRBV11-2,TRBD2,TRBJ2-3,few,TGTGCCAGCAGACCCTCGGGACTAGCGGGGGGGGTTACGCAGTATTTT,CASRPSGLAGGVTQYF
TRBV7-6,NA,TRBJ2-2,NA,TGTGCCAGCACCAGGACTTCGAACACCGGGGAGCTGTTTTTT,CASTRTSNTGELFF
TRBV28,TRBD2,TRBJ2-3,NA,TGTGCCAGCAGTTTAATTCTACGCTATATGACAGCGGGAGGTAGCACAGATACGCAGTATTTT,CASSLILRYMTAGGSTDTQYF
TRBV19,TRBD2,TRBJ2-6,NA,TGTGCCCACCTAGAGGGCGGGAGTCAACCAAAGAGCTCTGGGGCCAACGTCCTGACTTTC,CAHLEGGSQPKSSGANVLTF
TRBV5-4,NA,TRBJ2-6,NA,TGTGCCAGCAGGCGTCACCCCCAGGGGATTTCTGGGGCCAACGTCCTGACTTTC,CASRRHPQGISGANVLTF
TRBV11-2,NA,TRBJ2-6,NA,TGTGCCAGCAGCTTAGAACAGGGCGGCCTGGCCAACGTCCTGACTTTC,CASSLEQGGLANVLTF
TRBV10-2,NA,TRBJ1-4,NA,TGCGCCAGCAGTGTACAGGGCGGTGAAAAACTGTTTTTT,CASSVQGGEKLFF
TRBV7-6,NA,TRBJ1-1,NA,TGTGCCAGCAGCGTAACCCGGGAGAACACTGAAGCTTTCTTT,CASSVTRENTEAFF